These 9 T cell receptor beta chains were sequenced from one sample in a study of shared clonotypes between healthy human individuals. Using immunoSEQ multiplex PCR, the repertoire was profiled, and TCRdb retains in-frame clones only, with some absent. The repertoire holds 2 million to 3 million clones, roughly 93% seen once, with approximately 0.36% in the top ten. Sequencing was carried out using naive CD4+ T cells from PBMCs. The subset here: CD45RA+ positively selected. These receptors were taken from a man between 18 and 29 years old in good health. Some clones in this sample may be carry-over from other donors' samples.

The chain couples TRBV6-1 to TRBJ1-5, with 7 bases that match TRBD1. This CDR3 spans 13 amino acids. With V trimmed by 6 bases and J by 4 bases, 3 bases remained unmatched. Germline loops: CDR1 MNHNS, CDR2 SASEGT. In DNA form, the CDR3 reads TGTGCCAGCAGGGAGACAGGGAATCAGCCCCAGCATTTT. Amino acids: CASRETGNQPQHF.

This clone was observed a few times. This chain connects TRBV7-9 to TRBJ1-3; weak D call: TRBD1 (6 bases). The CDR3 consists of 13 residues. Germline loops: CDR1 SEHNR, CDR2 FQNEAQ (reference sequence). The V end lost 5 bases, the J end lost 5 bases, and 10 bases lay between the germline ends. CDR3 amino acids: CASSPDRRNTIYF. CDR3 nucleotide sequence: TGTGCCAGCAGCCCCGACAGGAGAAACACCATATATTTT. Based on the CDR3 plus reference TRBV7-9 and TRBJ1-3, the full variable domain is DTGVSQNPRHKITKRGQNVTFRCDPISEHNRLYWYRQTLGQGPEFLTYFQNEAQLEKSRLLSDRFSAERPKGSFSTLEIQRTEQGDSAMYLCASSPDRRNTIYFGEGSWLTVV.

The chain is built from TRBV18 and TRBJ2-2; D remains ambiguous. Germline CDR1 reads KGHSH; CDR2 reads LQKENI. This CDR3 contains 15 residues. V was cut by 1 base and J by 4 bases, with 10 bases left in between. Here the CDR3 DNA reads TGTGCCAGCTCACCACGTCGGCAGTTCACCGGGGAGCTGTTTTTT. This gives the protein CASSPRRQFTGELFF.

About this clone itself: The same CDR3 also results from other DNA sequences found in this sample. DNA of the CDR3: TGCGCCAGCAGCTGGGACGGTGGGAACACTGAAGCTTTCTTT. It specifies CASSWDGGNTEAFF. The chain recombines TRBV5-1 with TRBJ1-1, with a possible D match to TRBD1 (5 bases). The germline V and J ends were trimmed by 3 bases and 1 base, with 10 bases remaining between them. The CDR3 runs 14 residues. CDR1 is SGHRS, CDR2 YFSETQ, per germline.

This clone was counted between two and nine times. The chain carries TRBV6-6 and TRBJ1-1; 7 bases are a match to TRBD1. The CDR3 is made up of 15 amino acids. V was pared by 4 bases and J by 4 bases, with 9 bases of the junction left unmatched. Looked up from germline, CDR1 is MNHNY and CDR2 is SVGAGI (reference sequence). The chain's CDR3 is CASSFKQGFSTEAFF. The CDR3 bases are TGTGCCAGCAGTTTTAAACAGGGGTTTTCCACTGAAGCTTTCTTT.

The V gene is TRBV5-1, the J gene TRBJ2-5; no definite D call. In germline, CDR1 is SGHRS, CDR2 YFSETQ. Deletions cut 6 bases from V and 1 base from J, with 4 bases between. The length of the CDR3 is 11 residues. DNA for the CDR3: TGCGCCAGCACCCTCCAAGAGACCCAGTACTTC. Translation gives CASTLQETQYF.

The chain employs TRBV4-2 and TRBJ2-5; 7 bases line up with TRBD2. The CDR3 spans 14 residues. V dropped 0 bases and J dropped 4; count of bases not matched to a gene: 2. Per the germline V gene, CDR1 is LGHNA and CDR2 is YNFKEQ. CDR3 DNA sequence: TGTGCCAGCAGCCAAGATCCGGGGGGAGAGACCCAGTACTTC. Its translation is CASSQDPGGETQYF.

The J gene is TRBJ2-7, the V gene TRBV5-1; 7 nucleotides match TRBD2. This CDR3 region has 14 residues. With 0 bases clipped from V and 5 bases from J, the junction kept 5 bases outside the gene matches. Germline values: CDR1 SGHRS, CDR2 YFSETQ. The CDR3 DNA reads TGCGCCAGCAGCTTGGGCGGGAGCGTCCACGAGCAGTACTTC. Amino acid sequence: CASSLGGSVHEQYF.

The V call is TRBV9, the J call TRBJ1-2; D is unresolved. Trimming left V 1 base short and J 0 bases short, with 13 bases between. CDR3 length: 16 amino acids. Germline CDR1 and CDR2: SGDLS and YYNGEE. The CDR3 nucleotides are TGTGCCAGCAGCGTATCTTCCGGGGTAGCTAACTATGGCTACACCTTC. The encoded protein is CASSVSSGVANYGYTF. The variable domain in full, completed from reference TRBV9 and TRBJ1-2, reads DSGVTQTPKHLITATGQRVTLRCSPRSGDLSVYWYQQSLDQGLQFLIQYYNGEERAKGNILERFSAQQFPDLHSELNLSSLELGDSALYFCASSVSSGVANYGYTFGSGTRLTVV.